This T cell receptor beta chain comes out of a study of PD-1 blockade in mismatch repair-deficient tumors. Study in general: Patients had eleven to twelve mismatch repair-deficient cancer types, all previously treated and progressing. Study observations and caveats: After pembrolizumab, tumor-resident clones rose rapidly, then generally contracted before radiologic responses.

Concerning this clone: The antigen remains undetermined.

The data were produced by immunoSEQ multiplex PCR, yet TCRdb's version contains in-frame clones alone and is incomplete. The table shows 85,000 to 130,000 clones, with approximately 83% occurring only once. The CDR3 totals 17 residues. Trimming left V 2 bases short and J 5 bases short, with 21 bases between. CDR1 is SEHNR, CDR2 FQNEAQ, per germline (reference sequence). The specimen comprised peripheral blood, sampled 35 to 37 weeks after starting pembrolizumab. This sequence originates from an adult with mismatch repair-deficient cancer. This chain connects TRBV7-9 to TRBJ1-1, with D hard to call. This CDR3 reads CASSLPPGPETRTEAFF. As DNA, the CDR3 is TGTGCCAGCAGCTTACCTCCGGGTCCGGAGACTAGGACTGAAGCTTTCTTT.